This TCR beta chain was recorded in a study of T-cell memory formation after mild COVID-19. The TCR alpha and TCR beta cDNA libraries, bearing sample barcodes and UMIs, were generated by 5'RACE using constant-segment primers. A single record per CDR3 protein comes from TCRdb applying MiXCR to the 5' RACE reads. The sample consists of about 110,000 distinct CDR3 sequences, more than 15% of them appearing once. This clonotype was counted between two and nine times. The antigen is undetermined. General observations from the study: Researchers report contracting CD4+ clones mostly in CM and EM, with CD8+ clones in EMRA. Among clones contracting day 15 to 85, CD4/CD8 was balanced, whereas later expanders leaned CD4+. Some SARS-CoV-2-responding clones were already detected in memory before infection.

The clonotype originates from an adult woman who had mild COVID-19 (a few samples of this study predate the infection). Cell type and time point are not known. Sequences were obtained from PBMCs or a T cell subset sorted from them (not recorded which).

This chain's CDR3 is CASSLLAGGIPYEQYF. In nucleotides, the CDR3 is TGTGCCAGCAGCTTGCTTGCGGGAGGCATCCCCTACGAGCAGTACTTC. The chain has TRBV5-6 and TRBJ2-7, with 8 positions matching TRBD2. CDR1 is SGHDT and CDR2 is YYEEEE in the germline V gene. The trim removed 1 base at V and 2 bases at J, leaving 8 bases unmatched. CDR3 size: 16 residues.